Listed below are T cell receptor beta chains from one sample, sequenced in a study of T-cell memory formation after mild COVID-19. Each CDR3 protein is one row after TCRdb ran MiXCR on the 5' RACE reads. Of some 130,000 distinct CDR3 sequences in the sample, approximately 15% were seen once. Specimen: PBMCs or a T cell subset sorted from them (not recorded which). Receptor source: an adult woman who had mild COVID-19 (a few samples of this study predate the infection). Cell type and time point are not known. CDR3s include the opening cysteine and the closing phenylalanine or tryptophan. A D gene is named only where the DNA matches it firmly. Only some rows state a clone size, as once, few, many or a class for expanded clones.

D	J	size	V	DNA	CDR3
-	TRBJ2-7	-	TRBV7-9	TGTGCCAGCAGCCGCCTTGGCTACGAGCAGTACTTC	CASSRLGYEQYF
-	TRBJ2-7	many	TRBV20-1	TGCAGTGCTAGAGCAACAATCAAGTACTCCTACGAGCAGTACTTC	CSARATIKYSYEQYF
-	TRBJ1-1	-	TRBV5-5	TGTGCCAGCAGCTTCGACCGTTTTGAGAACACTGAAGCTTTCTTT	CASSFDRFENTEAFF
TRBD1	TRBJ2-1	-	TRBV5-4	TGTGCCAGCAGTTTTGACTCGGGACAGAGCTACAATGAGCAGTTCTTC	CASSFDSGQSYNEQFF
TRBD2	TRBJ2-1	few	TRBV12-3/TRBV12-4	TGTGCCAGCAGTTTACTGCTAGCGGGGGGGCAGTTCTTC	CASSLLLAGGQFF
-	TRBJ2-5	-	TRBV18	TGTGCCAGCTCACCCGAAACCGGAGAGACCCAGTACTTC	CASSPETGETQYF
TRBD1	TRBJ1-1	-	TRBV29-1	TGCAGCGCCGACGGGACAGTGAACACTGAAGCTTTCTTT	CSADGTVNTEAFF
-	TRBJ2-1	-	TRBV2	TGTGCCAGCAGTGCCGAGCAGGGAGCCTACAATGAGCAGTTCTTC	CASSAEQGAYNEQFF
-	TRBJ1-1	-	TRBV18	TGTGCCAGCTCACCAAAGACAGCGAACACTGAAGCTTTCTTT	CASSPKTANTEAFF
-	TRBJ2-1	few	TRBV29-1	TGCAGCTCAAGGGCCGGCGGGTATGAGCAGTTCTTC	CSSRAGGYEQFF
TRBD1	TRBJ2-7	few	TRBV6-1	TGTGCCGTCCGGGCAGGGGGCTTGGACGAGCAGTACTTC	CAVRAGGLDEQYF
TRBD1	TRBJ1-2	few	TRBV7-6	TGTGCCAGCAGCCCCTGGACAGGGGAGGATGGCTACACCTTC	CASSPWTGEDGYTF
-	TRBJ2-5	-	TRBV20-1	TGCAGTGCTAGAGATACCCTGAGCGGTTTCGGGGGGACCCAGTACTTC	CSARDTLSGFGGTQYF
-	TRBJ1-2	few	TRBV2	TGTGCCAGCAGTGGCAGGGTGTATGGCTACACCTTC	CASSGRVYGYTF
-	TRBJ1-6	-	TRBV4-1	TGCGCCAGCAGCCCTACACAGGGTTCGGATTCACCCCTCCACTTT	CASSPTQGSDSPLHF
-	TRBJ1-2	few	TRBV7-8	TGTGCCAGCAGCTTGGGAGGGTTTGGAGGCTACACCTTC	CASSLGGFGGYTF
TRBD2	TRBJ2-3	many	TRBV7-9	TGTGCCAGCAGCTCCGGGGACTACTCCGATACGCAGTATTTT	CASSSGDYSDTQYF
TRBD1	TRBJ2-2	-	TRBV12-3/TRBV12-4	TGTGCCAGCAGTTTATATCTGGGGGACAGCACCGGGGAGCTGTTTTTT	CASSLYLGDSTGELFF
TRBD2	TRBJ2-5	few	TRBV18	TGTGCCAGCTCACCACTTGGGACTAGCGGGAGCCAAGAGACCCAGTACTTC	CASSPLGTSGSQETQYF
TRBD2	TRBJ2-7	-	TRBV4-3	TGCGCCAGCAGCCAAGATCTAGCGGGAGGGCCAGTTGACGAGCAGTACTTC	CASSQDLAGGPVDEQYF
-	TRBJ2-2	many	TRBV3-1	TGTGCCAGCAGCCCCGGACCGACGAACACCGGGGAGCTGTTTTTT	CASSPGPTNTGELFF
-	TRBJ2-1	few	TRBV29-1	TGCAGCGTCGAAGAACGCAATGAGCAGTTCTTC	CSVEERNEQFF
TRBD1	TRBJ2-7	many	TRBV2	TGTGCCAGCATTTTAGACAGGGGGCTAGCCTACGAGCAGTACTTC	CASILDRGLAYEQYF
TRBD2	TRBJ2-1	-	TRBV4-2	TGTGCCAGCAGCCGACCTGGGACTAGCGGCTTCTTC	CASSRPGTSGFF
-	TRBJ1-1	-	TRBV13	TGTGCCAGCAGCTTAGTCCACCTCATTGGAAACACTGAAGCTTTCTTT	CASSLVHLIGNTEAFF
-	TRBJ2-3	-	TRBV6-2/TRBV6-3	TGTGCCAGCAGTTACATGGGGCAGACTCGTTCAGATACGCAGTATTTT	CASSYMGQTRSDTQYF
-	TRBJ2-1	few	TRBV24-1	TGTGCCACCAGTGAAACCAGTGGCAGCGTTGGGTTCAATGAGCAGTTCTTC	CATSETSGSVGFNEQFF
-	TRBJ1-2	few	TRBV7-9	TGTGCCAGCAGCTTAGAGGCAGGGATCTATGGATACACCTTC	CASSLEAGIYGYTF
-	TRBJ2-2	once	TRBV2	TGTGCCAGCAATTTTTTACGTATAGGGGCCGGGGAGCTGTTTTTT	CASNFLRIGAGELFF
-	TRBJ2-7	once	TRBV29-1	TGCAGCGCCCGGGGCTACGAGCAGTACTTC	CSARGYEQYF
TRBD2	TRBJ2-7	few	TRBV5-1	TGTGCCAGCAGCTTAGGCCAGGGAGGGTACGAGCAGTACTTC	CASSLGQGGYEQYF
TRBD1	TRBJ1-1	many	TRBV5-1	TGCGCCAGCAGCTTCGACAGGGGGCGAGCTGAAGCTTTCTTT	CASSFDRGRAEAFF
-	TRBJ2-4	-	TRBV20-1	TGCAGTGCTAGCGACTGGCTGCTAGCAAAAAACATTCAGTACTTC	CSASDWLLAKNIQYF
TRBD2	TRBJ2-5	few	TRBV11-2	TGTGCCAGCAGCTTATGGGGACTAGCGGAAGAGACCCAGTACTTC	CASSLWGLAEETQYF
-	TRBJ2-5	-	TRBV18	TGTGCCAGCTCACCAAGCAGGCAGCAGCAAGAGACCCAGTACTTC	CASSPSRQQQETQYF
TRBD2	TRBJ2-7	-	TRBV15	TGTGCCACAACCGGGACTAGCGGATCCTCCTACGAGCAGTACTTC	CATTGTSGSSYEQYF
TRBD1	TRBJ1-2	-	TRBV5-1	TGCGCCAGCAGCTTGGGAGGACAGGAAAACTATGGCTACACCTTC	CASSLGGQENYGYTF
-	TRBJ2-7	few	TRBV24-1	TGTGCCACCAGTGTTTCCTTAGCATCTAAGAACGAGCAGTACTTC	CATSVSLASKNEQYF
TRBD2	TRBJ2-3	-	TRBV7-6	TGTGCCAGCAGCTTAGAAGCGGGAGGGATGGCAGATACGCAGTATTTT	CASSLEAGGMADTQYF
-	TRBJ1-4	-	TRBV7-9	TGTGCCAGCAGCTTAGGGGGGAGGAGGAGCAAACTGTTTTTT	CASSLGGRRSKLFF
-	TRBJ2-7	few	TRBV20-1	TGCAGTGCTAGAGTAGGGCCTTCCTACGAGCAGTACTTC	CSARVGPSYEQYF
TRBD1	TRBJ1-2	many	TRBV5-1	TGCGCCAGCAGCTTGGAGGCACAGGGGGCTCTCTATGGCTACACCTTC	CASSLEAQGALYGYTF
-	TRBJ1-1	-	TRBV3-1	TGTGCCAGCAGCTACGAGACGAACACTGAAGCTTTCTTT	CASSYETNTEAFF